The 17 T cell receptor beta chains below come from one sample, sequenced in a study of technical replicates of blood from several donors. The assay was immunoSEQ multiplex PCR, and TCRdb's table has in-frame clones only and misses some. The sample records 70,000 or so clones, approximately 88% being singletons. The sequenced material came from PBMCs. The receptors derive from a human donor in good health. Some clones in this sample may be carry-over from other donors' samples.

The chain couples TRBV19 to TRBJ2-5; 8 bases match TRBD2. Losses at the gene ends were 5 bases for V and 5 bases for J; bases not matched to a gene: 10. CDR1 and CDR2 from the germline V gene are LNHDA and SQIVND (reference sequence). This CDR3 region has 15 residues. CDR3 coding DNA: TGTGCCAGTAGTTCCAGACACACGGGAGGGGAGACCCAGTACTTC. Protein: CASSSRHTGGETQYF.

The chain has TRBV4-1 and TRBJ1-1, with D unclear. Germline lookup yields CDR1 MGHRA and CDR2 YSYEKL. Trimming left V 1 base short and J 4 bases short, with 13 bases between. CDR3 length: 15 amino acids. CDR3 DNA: TGCGCCAGCAGCCAAGGACTAACGGGCGTCACTGAAGCTTTCTTT. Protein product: CASSQGLTGVTEAFF.

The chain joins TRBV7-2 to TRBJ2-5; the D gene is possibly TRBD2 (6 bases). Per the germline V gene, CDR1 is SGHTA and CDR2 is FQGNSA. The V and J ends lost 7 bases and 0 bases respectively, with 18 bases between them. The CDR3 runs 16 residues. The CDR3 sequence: CASTLGSRDYQETQYF. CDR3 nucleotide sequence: TGTGCCAGCACCCTGGGGAGTCGGGACTACCAAGAGACCCAGTACTTC.

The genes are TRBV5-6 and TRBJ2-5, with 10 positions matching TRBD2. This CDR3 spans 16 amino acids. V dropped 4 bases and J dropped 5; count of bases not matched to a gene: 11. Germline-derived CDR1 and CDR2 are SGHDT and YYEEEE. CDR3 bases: TGTGCCAGCAGCCCCCGAGGGGTAGCGGGGGGCGAGACCCAGTACTTC. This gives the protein CASSPRGVAGGETQYF.

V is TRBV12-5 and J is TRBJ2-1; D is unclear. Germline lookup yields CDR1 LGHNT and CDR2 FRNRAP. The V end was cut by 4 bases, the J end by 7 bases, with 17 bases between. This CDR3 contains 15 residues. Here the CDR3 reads CASGWCPYALNEQFF. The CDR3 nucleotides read TGTGCTAGTGGTTGGTGTCCCTACGCCCTGAATGAGCAGTTCTTC.

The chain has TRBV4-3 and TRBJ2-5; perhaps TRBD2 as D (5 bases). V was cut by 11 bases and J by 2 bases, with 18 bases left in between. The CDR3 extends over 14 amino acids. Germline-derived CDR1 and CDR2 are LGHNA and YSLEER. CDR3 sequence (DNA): TGCGCCTCTCTCCAGGAGGCCGGGCAAGAGACCCAGTACTTC. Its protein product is CASLQEAGQETQYF.

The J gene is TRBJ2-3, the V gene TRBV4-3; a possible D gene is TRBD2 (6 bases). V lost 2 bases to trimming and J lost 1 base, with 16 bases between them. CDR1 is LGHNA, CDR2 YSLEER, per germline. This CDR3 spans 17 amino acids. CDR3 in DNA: TGCGCCAGCAGCCAACTTGCTCGGGGAGGTGGCACAGATACGCAGTATTTT. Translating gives CASSQLARGGGTDTQYF.

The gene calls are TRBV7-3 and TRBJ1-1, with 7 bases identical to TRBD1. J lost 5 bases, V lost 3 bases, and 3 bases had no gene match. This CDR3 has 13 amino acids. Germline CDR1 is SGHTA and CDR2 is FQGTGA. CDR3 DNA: TGTGCCAGCAGCTTCGCAGGGGGGACTGAAGCTTTCTTT. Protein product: CASSFAGGTEAFF.

Written as DNA, the CDR3 is TGCGCCAGCAGTCATACTGCCCTTAACACCGGGGAGCTGTTTTTT. Translating it yields CASSHTALNTGELFF. The V call is TRBV4-3, the J call TRBJ2-2; D uncertain. Germline CDR1 reads LGHNA; CDR2 reads YSLEER. The CDR3 covers 15 residues. V was cut by 6 bases and J by 2 bases, with 13 bases left in between.

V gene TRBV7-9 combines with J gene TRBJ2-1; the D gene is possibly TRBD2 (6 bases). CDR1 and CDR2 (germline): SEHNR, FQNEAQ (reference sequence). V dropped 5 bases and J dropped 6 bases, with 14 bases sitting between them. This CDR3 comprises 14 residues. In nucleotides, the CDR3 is TGTGCCAGCAGCAGTCCCGGGACTGCCAATGAGCAGTTCTTC. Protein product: CASSSPGTANEQFF.

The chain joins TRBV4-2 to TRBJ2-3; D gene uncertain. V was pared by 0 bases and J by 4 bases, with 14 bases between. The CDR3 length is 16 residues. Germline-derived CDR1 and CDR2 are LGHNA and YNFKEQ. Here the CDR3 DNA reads TGTGCCAGCAGCCAAGAATCCGCTGCTGGGCCAGATACGCAGTATTTT. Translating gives CASSQESAAGPDTQYF.

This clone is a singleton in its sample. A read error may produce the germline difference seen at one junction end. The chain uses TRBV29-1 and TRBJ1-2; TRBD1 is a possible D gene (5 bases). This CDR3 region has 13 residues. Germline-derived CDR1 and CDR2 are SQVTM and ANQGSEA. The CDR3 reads CSVEDDRAYGYTF. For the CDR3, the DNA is TGCAGCGTGGAAGACGACAGAGCCTATGGCTACACCTTC.

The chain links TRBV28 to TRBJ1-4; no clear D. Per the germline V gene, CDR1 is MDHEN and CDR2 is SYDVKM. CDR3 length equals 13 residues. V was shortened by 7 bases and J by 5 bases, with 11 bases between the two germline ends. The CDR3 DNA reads TGTGCCAGCAAAGAAGGAGGGAATGAAAAACTGTTTTTT. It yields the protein CASKEGGNEKLFF.

The CDR3 region has the DNA TGTGCCAGTGTATCGGGACAGGGGGGTTCACCCCTCCACTTT. This translates into CASVSGQGGSPLHF. This chain uses TRBV19 with TRBJ1-6, with 11 bases aligning to TRBD1. Germline V gene data show CDR1 as LNHDA and CDR2 as SQIVND (reference sequence). This CDR3 spans 14 amino acids. With V trimmed by 8 bases and J by 9 bases, 6 bases remained unmatched.

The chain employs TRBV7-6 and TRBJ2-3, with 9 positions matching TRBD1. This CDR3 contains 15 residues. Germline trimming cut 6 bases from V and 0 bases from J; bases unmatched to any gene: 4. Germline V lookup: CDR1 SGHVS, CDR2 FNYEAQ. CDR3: CASSSGQGSTDTQYF. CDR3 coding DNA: TGTGCCAGCAGTTCTGGACAGGGGAGCACAGATACGCAGTATTTT.

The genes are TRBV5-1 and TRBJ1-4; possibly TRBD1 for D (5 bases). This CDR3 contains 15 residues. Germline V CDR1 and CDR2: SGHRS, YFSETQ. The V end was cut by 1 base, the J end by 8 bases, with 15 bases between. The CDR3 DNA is TGCGCCAGCAGCTTGCGGCCGGGGGGGGGAGAAAAACTGTTTTTT. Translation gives CASSLRPGGGEKLFF.

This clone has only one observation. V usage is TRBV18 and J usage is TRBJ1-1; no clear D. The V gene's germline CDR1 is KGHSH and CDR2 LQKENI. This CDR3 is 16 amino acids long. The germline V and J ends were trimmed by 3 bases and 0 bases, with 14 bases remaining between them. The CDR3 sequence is CASSPVGPALNTEAFF. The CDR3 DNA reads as TGTGCCAGCTCACCTGTGGGCCCTGCCTTGAACACTGAAGCTTTCTTT. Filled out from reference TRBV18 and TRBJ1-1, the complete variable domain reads NAGVMQNPRHLVRRRGQEARLRCSPMKGHSHVYWYRQLPEEGLKFMVYLQKENIIDESGMPKERFSAEFPKEGPSILRIQQVVRGDSAAYFCASSPVGPALNTEAFFGQGTRLTVV.